The 18 T cell receptor beta chains presented below share a single source sample, sequenced in a study of a mutant IDH1 vaccine in newly diagnosed glioma. The sample's time point: week 5, during vaccination. Doses comprised 300 ug of mutant IDH1 20-mer peptide each, plus topical imiquimod. Clones were read by immunoSEQ multiplex PCR, and TCRdb kept only the in-frame ones, dropping some. This sample has 40,000 to 55,000 clones; roughly 73% occur once, and the top ten carry 5.2%. Their cognate antigens are unknown. Specimen: PBMCs, collected from a glioma patient whose treatment included an IDH1 peptide vaccine. The receptors derive from a man aged 45 to 65 with glioma.

The chain links TRBV5-1 to TRBJ2-7; possibly TRBD1 for D (6 bases). Per germline, CDR1 SGHRS and CDR2 YFSETQ. The length of the CDR3 is 12 residues. V was cut by 4 bases and J by 4 bases, with 9 bases left in between. CDR3 coding DNA: TGCGCCAGCAGCGGGACATTGTACGAGCAGTACTTC. Protein: CASSGTLYEQYF.

V usage is TRBV28 and J usage is TRBJ2-7; D is ambiguous. The CDR3 length is 12 residues. V was clipped by 8 bases and J by 0 bases, with 8 bases between them. Germline V CDR1 and CDR2: MDHEN, SYDVKM. The CDR3 DNA follows: TGTGCCAGCTGCGTAAGCTCCTACGAGCAGTACTTC. It translates to CASCVSSYEQYF. The entire variable domain, with the rest obtained from reference TRBV28 and TRBJ2-7, is as follows: DVKVTQSSRYLVKRTGEKVFLECVQDMDHENMFWYRQDPGLGLRLIYFSYDVKMKEKGDIPEGYSVSREKKERFSLILESASTNQTSMYLCASCVSSYEQYFGPGTRLTVT.

This chain's CDR3 is CASSRDSSTQYF. CDR3 DNA: TGTGCCAGCAGCCGGGACTCCTCGACCCAGTACTTC. V gene TRBV5-4 combines with J gene TRBJ2-5, with a tentative D call TRBD2 (6 bases). V lost 4 bases and J lost 7, with 11 bases in between. CDR3 length: 12 amino acids. Germline V gene lookup returns CDR1 SGHNT and CDR2 YYREEE (reference sequence). The entire variable domain, with the rest obtained from reference TRBV5-4 and TRBJ2-5, is as follows: ETGVTQSPTHLIKTRGQQVTLRCSSQSGHNTVSWYQQALGQGPQFIFQYYREEENGRGNFPPRFSGLQFPNYSSELNVNALELDDSALYLCASSRDSSTQYFGPGTRLLVL.

This clone is judged medium-sized. CDR3: CASSSTDRVGYEQYF. In DNA, the CDR3 is TGTGCCAGCAGCTCCACGGACAGGGTTGGCTACGAGCAGTACTTC. The gene calls are TRBV7-9 and TRBJ2-7; 8 nucleotides line up with TRBD1. This CDR3 has 15 amino acids. Trimming cost V 4 bases and J 3 bases; bases outside gene matches: 8. CDR1 SEHNR and CDR2 FQNEAQ come from the germline V gene (reference sequence).

The CDR3 coding sequence is TGTGCCAGCAGTTACTCGGGCCCCCGGGGGGACTATGGCTACACCTTC. Translated: CASSYSGPRGDYGYTF. This chain links TRBV6-5 with TRBJ1-2; D might be TRBD1 (5 bases). The V gene's germline CDR1 is MNHEY and CDR2 SVGAGI. V lost 0 bases and J 3 bases, leaving 14 bases between the germline ends. This CDR3 is built from 16 residues.

The sample holds a few counts of this clone. CDR3 sequence (DNA): TGTGCCAGTAGCCCGGACAGGAGGGGTCAGCCCCAGCATTTT. Encoded protein: CASSPDRRGQPQHF. This chain links TRBV19 with TRBJ1-5, with TRBD1 matching 7 bases. V lost 6 bases and J lost 6; bases outside the gene matches: 8. This CDR3 has 14 residues. Per the germline V gene, CDR1 is LNHDA and CDR2 is SQIVND (reference sequence).

This chain joins TRBV6-1 and TRBJ1-1; no reliable D call. The CDR3 totals 15 residues. Germline values: CDR1 MNHNS, CDR2 SASEGT. Trimming left V 3 bases short and J 0 bases short, with 11 bases between. CDR3 DNA sequence: TGTGCCAGCAGTGATATCTCCTCTTTGAACACTGAAGCTTTCTTT. Its protein is CASSDISSLNTEAFF.

The rearrangement links TRBV20-1 to TRBJ1-2; TRBD1 might be the D (5 bases). Trimming took 5 bases from V and 6 from J, leaving 10 bases between them. CDR1 is DFQATT, CDR2 SNEGSKA, per germline (reference sequence). The CDR3 contains 11 residues. CDR3 protein: CSAGGLNGYTF. The CDR3 DNA follows: TGCAGTGCTGGGGGACTTAATGGCTACACCTTC.

The chain couples TRBV7-9 to TRBJ1-1; TRBD1 is a possible D gene (5 bases). The CDR3 covers 15 residues. Germline CDR1 SEHNR, CDR2 FQNEAQ (reference sequence). The V and J ends lost 0 bases and 5 bases respectively, with 13 bases between them. CDR3 loop: CASSLALGAGTEAFF. CDR3 in DNA: TGTGCCAGCAGCTTAGCGTTAGGGGCTGGGACTGAAGCTTTCTTT.

The V and J genes are TRBV13 and TRBJ2-7, with 9 bases matching TRBD1. Germline-derived CDR1 and CDR2 are PRHDT and FYEKMQ (reference sequence). Germline trimming cut 3 bases from V and 4 bases from J; bases unmatched to any gene: 4. The CDR3 has 14 amino acids. CDR3 region: CASSLGQGLYEQYF. The CDR3 nucleotides are TGTGCCAGCAGCTTGGGACAGGGACTTTACGAGCAGTACTTC.

The chain couples TRBV27 to TRBJ1-1; tentatively, D is TRBD1 (5 bases). V gave up 0 bases and J gave up 1 base, with 6 bases separating them. In germline, CDR1 is MNHEY, CDR2 SMNVEV (reference sequence). The CDR3 totals 14 residues. CDR3 DNA sequence: TGTGCCAGCAGTTTATCCAGGGCGAACACTGAAGCTTTCTTT. Amino acid sequence: CASSLSRANTEAFF.

The CDR3 DNA sequence: TGTGCCAGCAGTCAAGCCACGATGGGAAACACCATATATTTT. This sequence encodes CASSQATMGNTIYF. J is TRBJ1-3 and V is TRBV6-5; D remains ambiguous. Germline assignment: CDR1 MNHEY and CDR2 SVGAGI. Trimming stripped 5 bases from V and 4 bases from J, with 12 bases between. CDR3 length: 14 residues.

The V gene is TRBV6-5, the J gene TRBJ2-2; D not certain. Germline V gene sequence: CDR1 MNHEY, CDR2 SVGAGI. Trimming pared 4 bases from V and 0 bases from J, leaving 9 bases between. The CDR3 extends over 15 amino acids. The CDR3 DNA reads as TGTGCCAGCAGTTCGTTTCAGGCGAACACCGGGGAGCTGTTTTTT. Translating it yields CASSSFQANTGELFF.

The chain joins TRBV7-2 to TRBJ2-5, with 10 bases lining up with TRBD1. The CDR3 has 16 amino acids. Per the germline V gene, CDR1 is SGHTA and CDR2 is FQGNSA. Trimming took 5 bases from V and 5 from J; bases not matched to a gene: 11. In nucleotides, the CDR3 is TGTGCCAGCAGCCTTTTACCGGGACAGGGGTGGGAGACCCAGTACTTC. Protein sequence: CASSLLPGQGWETQYF.

The rearrangement joins TRBV5-1 to TRBJ2-3; 7 bases align to TRBD2. Looked up from germline, CDR1 is SGHRS and CDR2 is YFSETQ. The CDR3 is 15 residues long. J lost 9 bases, V lost 1 base, and 11 bases had no gene match. The CDR3 region is CASSLWGGGTETQYF. CDR3 bases: TGCGCCAGCAGCTTGTGGGGGGGTGGGACGGAGACGCAGTATTTT.

V usage is TRBV10-3 and J usage is TRBJ2-7, with 7 bases matching TRBD1. Germline V lookup: CDR1 ENHRY, CDR2 SYGVKD. The CDR3 consists of 13 residues. V lost 8 bases and J lost 2; bases outside the gene matches: 6. The CDR3, as DNA: TGTGCCATCGCCCCGACAGGGCCCTACGAGCAGTACTTC. Amino acids: CAIAPTGPYEQYF.

This clone is a singleton in its sample. V is TRBV29-1 and J is TRBJ2-1, with no clear D. The length of the CDR3 is 16 residues. Germline assignment: CDR1 SQVTM and CDR2 ANQGSEA. V lost 1 base, J lost 0 bases, and 13 bases lay in between. This CDR3 is CSVEGMYKSSYNEQFF. CDR3 DNA sequence: TGCAGCGTTGAAGGTATGTACAAGAGCTCCTACAATGAGCAGTTCTTC.

Only a few counts were recorded for this clone. The V gene is TRBV7-9, the J gene TRBJ1-1, with 8 bases that match TRBD1. The CDR3 totals 15 residues. The V gene end was trimmed by 5 bases and the J gene end by 5 bases; junction bases not matched to a gene: 10. Looked up from germline, CDR1 is SEHNR and CDR2 is FQNEAQ (reference sequence). The CDR3 sequence: CASSTGTGPGTEAFF. Here the CDR3 DNA reads TGTGCCAGCAGCACTGGGACAGGTCCGGGGACTGAAGCTTTCTTT.